This record covers a single T cell receptor (beta chain). Its antigen has not been determined. It has no much larger one-base neighbor in the sample; base qualities were not kept. V and J lose 3 bases and 3 bases, and a span of 12 bases separates them. The CDR1 and CDR2 encoded by the germline V gene are KGHSH and LQKENI. Its CDR3 holds 14 amino acids, cysteine through phenylalanine. The sequence is cut down to CDR3 DNA, 42 bases in frame from base 1. The immunoSEQ Assay was used to sequence TCRbeta CDR3 regions. After extraction, genomic DNA underwent amplification by bias-controlled multiplex PCR, followed by high-throughput sequencing. The authors' analysis ran thus. To quantify the absolute abundance of every unique TCRbeta CDR3 region, sequences were collapsed and filtered. T cell fraction was estimated by normalization of TCRbeta template counts to usable DNA, with usable DNA being measured through amplification of reference genes present in all nucleated cells. Repertoire TCRs were annotated as SARS-CoV-2-specific when V gene, CDR3 amino acid sequence and J gene were exactly matched to a known reactive TCR set. The reference SARS-CoV-2 TCR set was derived from MIRA and filtered for enrichment in COVID-19-positive ImmuneCODE repertoires, a step that removed public or cross-reactive TCRs. Based on the MIRA antigens, annotated TCRs were further analysed at the level of specific ORF or position within ORF. Breadth was defined as annotated unique rearrangements over total unique productive rearrangements; depth was the summed frequency of those rearrangements. Two-sided Wilcoxon rank-sum tests were applied when comparing TCR breadth between groups. TCRdb obtained this table from immuneACCESS and retained in-frame rearrangements with V and J assigned. These tables miss some clones; where compared with another copy, unresolved V genes account for less than half of the shortfall, and the remainder is unexplained. V and J calls and clone size are as listed in that table; D and trimming were resolved from the DNA. For this sample the table gives hundreds of thousands of clones, of which about 88% were detected only once. The top ten constitute about 3.3% of the sample.

This sample was included in a study of Ad26.COV2.S vaccination and SARS-CoV-2 variants (dated by TCRdb to about 2021). General notes on the study: Donors in the vaccine arm were drawn from COV1001, a phase I-IIa trial of Ad26.COV2.S in healthy adults that was multicentre, randomized, double-blind and placebo-controlled. Ad26.COV2.S was given intramuscularly at 5x10^10 or 1x10^11 viral particles, as a single shot or as two shots 56 days apart. The TCR-sequenced set comprised roughly 30 samples: approximately 19 Ad26.COV2.S vaccine recipients, 5 placebo recipients and 8 SARS-CoV-2 convalescent individuals. Investigators did not know the trial group allocation while performing experiments and assessing outcomes. The specificity and breadth of SARS-CoV-2-reactive T cell receptors after Ad26.COV2.S vaccination were assessed by TCRbeta repertoire sequencing. Trial participants were randomized into five groups of five, in which low-dose or high-dose Ad26.COV2.S was given once or twice, or placebo was given on both occasions. Points the paper makes about the study in general: Vaccine and placebo recipients had similar non-spike TCR breadth, a finding consistent with the vaccine containing only spike. Higher spike-specific TCR breadth was observed in Ad26.COV2.S recipients than in placebo recipients (P = 0.0014). The authors noted that the TCR breadth and depth analyses may have underestimated total T cell responses. Substantial breadth of spike-specific CD8+ and CD4+ T cell responses was reported after vaccination. The study was not powered for comparison of responses between vaccine doses or regimens.

Reading the label with the study, this specimen's treatment or condition is: around 19 received Ad26.COV2.S at low or high dose, single or two shots; 5 received placebo; per-sample allocation not given. Repertoires of vaccine and placebo recipients were sequenced from samples collected on day 63 after the first injection. In Cohort 1b, 25 or so adults aged 18-55 years were enrolled at a single site in Boston, USA, between 29 July and 7 August 2020. Ad26.COV2.S consisted of a replication-incompetent adenovirus type 26 vector by which a prefusion-stabilized SARS-CoV-2 spike protein from the original Wuhan strain was expressed.

The sample in question was peripheral blood, obtained in a trial of Ad26.COV2.S vaccine versus placebo. The rearrangement combines TRBV18 with TRBJ2-7; a tentative D call is TRBD2 (6 bases match). The source of this sequence is a person between 18 and 60 years old who received the Ad26.COV2.S COVID-19 vaccine or a placebo. The encoded CDR3 is CASSPRGRDYEQYF. The DNA reads as follows: TGTGCCAGCTCACCCCGCGGGCGGGACTACGAGCAGTACTTC.